Below, 21 T cell receptor beta chains from the same sample are listed, as sequenced in a study of cytomegalovirus exposure and HLA in healthy donors. Use of 60 Vbeta and 13 Jbeta primers characterized the PCR. Profiling relied on immunoSEQ multiplex PCR, and the TCRdb table lists in-frame clones only, not all of them. The sample lists about 190,000 clones; roughly 80% were seen once. The specimen was PBMCs. These receptors were obtained from a woman aged 18-35 years in good health and CMV-seronegative.

This chain's CDR3 is CASSLGGLQNTEAFF. Here the CDR3 DNA reads TGTGCCAGCAGTCTCGGGGGTTTGCAAAACACTGAAGCTTTCTTT. This chain connects TRBV6-1 to TRBJ1-1, with D possibly being TRBD1 (5 bases). V lost 5 bases to trimming and J lost 2 bases, with 15 bases between them. Per the germline V gene, CDR1 is MNHNS and CDR2 is SASEGT. This CDR3 contains 15 residues.

This chain links TRBV6-1 with TRBJ2-5; D is possibly TRBD2 (5 bases). The CDR3 totals 15 residues. CDR1 is MNHNS and CDR2 is SASEGT in the germline V gene. The V and J ends lost 3 bases and 1 base respectively, with 12 bases between them. CDR3 residues: CASSEFTGFQETQYF. The CDR3, as DNA: TGTGCCAGCAGTGAGTTCACGGGGTTCCAAGAGACCCAGTACTTC.

The genes are TRBV6-6 and TRBJ1-6; no clear D. V gave up 8 bases and J gave up 3 bases, with 11 bases separating them. The CDR3 loop spans 14 amino acids. The germline CDR1 and CDR2 sequences are MNHNY and SVGAGI (reference sequence). The CDR3 region has the DNA TGTGCCAGCCTCCGGGAGAGCTATAATTCACCCCTCCACTTT. It specifies CASLRESYNSPLHF.

The chain uses TRBV19 and TRBJ1-6; 11 bases agree with TRBD1. The ends lost 3 bases at V and 9 bases at J; junction bases unmatched: 7. CDR3 length equals 16 residues. Per germline, CDR1 LNHDA and CDR2 SQIVND (reference sequence). Here the CDR3 DNA reads TGTGCCAGTAGTATTACTACCGGGACAGGGGGTTCACCCCTCCACTTT. It is translated as CASSITTGTGGSPLHF.

The chain links TRBV4-1 to TRBJ2-7; 11 bases are a match to TRBD2. CDR1 and CDR2 (germline): MGHRA, YSYEKL. CDR3 size: 16 residues. The junction had 6 bases not matched to a gene; V was cut back by 4 bases and J by 1 base. The CDR3 reads CASSRLLAGDSYEQYF. In nucleotides, the CDR3 is TGCGCCAGCAGCCGCCTACTAGCGGGAGATTCCTACGAGCAGTACTTC.

This chain connects TRBV9 to TRBJ2-7, with 9 bases lining up with TRBD1. CDR1 and CDR2 from the germline V gene are SGDLS and YYNGEE. The CDR3 runs 13 residues. V shed 3 bases and J 4 bases; nucleotides not matched to a gene: 2. The CDR3 sequence: CASSDGQGYEQYF. CDR3 nucleotide sequence: TGTGCCAGCAGCGACGGACAGGGGTACGAGCAGTACTTC.

The chain couples TRBV6-5 to TRBJ2-5; D is perhaps TRBD1 (6 bases). Deletions cut 2 bases from V and 5 bases from J, with 6 bases between. The CDR3 loop spans 12 amino acids. CDR1 is MNHEY, CDR2 SVGAGI, per germline. CDR3 in DNA: TGTGCCAGCAGTTACAGGGGGGAGACCCAGTACTTC. Residues: CASSYRGETQYF.

This clone was counted a few times. Written as DNA, the CDR3 is TGCGCCAGCAGCAGCGGGACAGGGGGCTACCAAGAGACCCAGTACTTC. Amino acid sequence: CASSSGTGGYQETQYF. The V gene is TRBV5-1, the J gene TRBJ2-5, with 12 bases lining up with TRBD1. This CDR3 is built from 16 residues. The germline V gene has CDR1 SGHRS and CDR2 YFSETQ. Trimming took 4 bases from V and 0 from J; bases not matched to a gene: 4.

The V call is TRBV2, the J call TRBJ1-2; D is possibly TRBD1 (6 bases). Germline V gives CDR1 SNHLY, CDR2 FYNNEI. The CDR3 totals 14 residues. V gave up 4 bases and J gave up 0 bases, with 9 bases separating them. CDR3 nucleotide sequence: TGTGCCAGCAGTGCCAGGGGAACTAACTATGGCTACACCTTC. This encodes CASSARGTNYGYTF.

The chain links TRBV19 to TRBJ2-2; no reliable D call. The germline V gene encodes CDR1 LNHDA and CDR2 SQIVND (reference sequence). V was pared by 5 bases and J by 5 bases, with 6 bases between. This CDR3 spans 12 amino acids. The CDR3 is CASSPRTGELFF. CDR3 DNA: TGTGCCAGTAGTCCGAGGACCGGGGAGCTGTTTTTT. The variable domain in full, with the rest retrieved from reference TRBV19 and TRBJ2-2, is DGGITQSPKYLFRKEGQNVTLSCEQNLNHDAMYWYRQDPGQGLRLIYYSQIVNDFQKGDIAEGYSVSREKKESFPLTVTSAQKNPTAFYLCASSPRTGELFFGEGSRLTVL.

The CDR3 reads CASSGGLAGAGANVLTF. CDR3 DNA sequence: TGTGCCAGCAGCGGTGGACTAGCGGGAGCTGGGGCCAACGTCCTGACTTTC. The V gene is TRBV9, the J gene TRBJ2-6, with 13 bases that match TRBD2. CDR3 length: 17 residues. J gave up 2 bases and V 3 bases, and 2 bases lay outside the gene matches. CDR1 SGDLS and CDR2 YYNGEE come from the germline V gene. Full variable domain (rest looked up from reference TRBV9 and TRBJ2-6): DSGVTQTPKHLITATGQRVTLRCSPRSGDLSVYWYQQSLDQGLQFLIQYYNGEERAKGNILERFSAQQFPDLHSELNLSSLELGDSALYFCASSGGLAGAGANVLTFGAGSRLTVL.

The chain is built from TRBV6-1 and TRBJ2-1, with a tentative D call TRBD1 (7 bases). V lost 7 bases and J lost 6, with 19 bases in between. In germline, CDR1 is MNHNS, CDR2 SASEGT. This CDR3 has 15 amino acids. As DNA, the CDR3 is TGTGCCAGCACCGCGGGACAGTATATCGGCAATGAGCAGTTCTTC. Its protein product is CASTAGQYIGNEQFF.

The gene calls are TRBV4-3 and TRBJ2-5, with D possibly matching TRBD1 (6 bases). This CDR3 contains 14 residues. V was trimmed by 0 bases and J by 5 bases, leaving 10 bases between them. The V gene's germline CDR1 is LGHNA and CDR2 YSLEER. CDR3 region: CASSQDAGVETQYF. CDR3 nucleotide sequence: TGCGCCAGCAGCCAAGATGCAGGGGTTGAGACCCAGTACTTC.

The rearrangement uses TRBV14 and TRBJ2-2; the match to TRBD1 covers 7 bases. Losses at the gene ends were 7 bases for V and 1 base for J; bases not matched to a gene: 6. The CDR3 runs 15 residues. From germline, CDR1 is SGHDN and CDR2 FVKESK. The CDR3 bases are TGTGCCAGCAACCGACAGGGAATGAACACCGGGGAGCTGTTTTTT. It codes for CASNRQGMNTGELFF.

This clone was counted a few times. The chain is built from TRBV6-5 and TRBJ2-7, with 11 bases identical to TRBD1. V lost 7 bases and J lost 7; bases outside the gene matches: 9. The CDR3 totals 14 residues. Germline CDR1 is MNHEY and CDR2 is SVGAGI. The CDR3 spells CASMSDRGLREQYF. In DNA, the CDR3 is TGTGCCAGCATGTCGGACAGGGGGCTAAGGGAGCAGTACTTC.

The CDR3 nucleotides are TGTGCCAGCACCGCGTCCCAGGGCACCGTCGGGGAGCTGTTTTTT. Amino acid sequence: CASTASQGTVGELFF. The J gene is TRBJ2-2, the V gene TRBV6-5; tentative D call: TRBD1 (5 bases). The CDR3 has 15 amino acids. Germline CDR1 and CDR2: MNHEY and SVGAGI. V was clipped by 7 bases and J by 7 bases, with 19 bases between them.

Here the CDR3 DNA reads TGTGCCAGCCAGACTAGAAGCTCCTACGAGCAGTACTTC. Translated: CASQTRSSYEQYF. The chain employs TRBV7-2 and TRBJ2-7, with TRBD2 as a possible D gene (6 bases). This CDR3 contains 13 residues. The V gene lost 8 bases and the J gene lost 0 bases, with 11 bases spanning the gap. Germline V gene data show CDR1 as SGHTA and CDR2 as FQGNSA. Drawing the rest from reference TRBV7-2 and TRBJ2-7, the complete variable domain is GAGVSQSPSNKVTEKGKDVELRCDPISGHTALYWYRQSLGQGLEFLIYFQGNSAPDKSGLPSDRFSAERTGGSVSTLTIQRTQQEDSAVYLCASQTRSSYEQYFGPGTRLTVT.

The V and J genes are TRBV29-1 and TRBJ2-7, with D possibly matching TRBD2 (5 bases). The V end lost 7 bases, the J end lost 0 bases, and 16 bases lay between the germline ends. Germline CDR1 reads SQVTM; CDR2 reads ANQGSEA. The CDR3 extends over 14 amino acids. The CDR3 DNA follows: TGCAGCGCCGGGATGGCCCCAGTCTCCTACGAGCAGTACTTC. The encoded protein is CSAGMAPVSYEQYF.

The chain couples TRBV9 to TRBJ1-6, with 8 bases fitting TRBD1. This CDR3 has 14 amino acids. The ends lost 3 bases at V and 10 bases at J; junction bases unmatched: 6. Germline CDR1 SGDLS, CDR2 YYNGEE. CDR3 sequence (DNA): TGTGCCAGCAGCGCAGACAGGGGTCGATCACCCCTCCACTTT. Its protein product is CASSADRGRSPLHF.

V is TRBV2 and J is TRBJ2-5, with D possibly being TRBD1 (6 bases). This CDR3 is 13 amino acids long. Trimming took 8 bases from V and 3 from J, leaving 13 bases between them. In germline, CDR1 is SNHLY, CDR2 FYNNEI. The CDR3 bases are TGTGCCAGCCGGACAGTCTTAGAAGAGACCCAGTACTTC. Amino acids: CASRTVLEETQYF.

In its sample, this clone was seen a few times. The V and J genes are TRBV5-1 and TRBJ1-5; the D gene is possibly TRBD1 (6 bases). V was trimmed by 0 bases and J by 0 bases, leaving 7 bases between them. The CDR3 contains 15 residues. In germline, CDR1 is SGHRS, CDR2 YFSETQ. CDR3 region: CASSLEGDSNQPQHF. CDR3 nucleotides: TGCGCCAGCAGCTTGGAGGGGGATAGCAATCAGCCCCAGCATTTT. Combining the CDR3 with reference TRBV5-1 and TRBJ1-5 gives the whole variable domain KAGVTQTPRYLIKTRGQQVTLSCSPISGHRSVSWYQQTPGQGLQFLFEYFSETQRNKGNFPGRFSGRQFSNSRSEMNVSTLELGDSALYLCASSLEGDSNQPQHFGDGTRLSIL.